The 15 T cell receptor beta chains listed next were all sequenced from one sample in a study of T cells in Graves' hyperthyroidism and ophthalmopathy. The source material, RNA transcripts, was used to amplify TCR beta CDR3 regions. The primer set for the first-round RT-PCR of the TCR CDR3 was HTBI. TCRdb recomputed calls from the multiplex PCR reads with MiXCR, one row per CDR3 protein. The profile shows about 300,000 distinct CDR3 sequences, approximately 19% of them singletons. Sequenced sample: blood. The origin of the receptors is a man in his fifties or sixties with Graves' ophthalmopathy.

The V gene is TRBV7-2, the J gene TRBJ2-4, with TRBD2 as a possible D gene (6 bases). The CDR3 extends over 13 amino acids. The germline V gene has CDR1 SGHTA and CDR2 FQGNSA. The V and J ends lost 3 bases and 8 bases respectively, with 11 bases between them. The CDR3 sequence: CASSLEGGDIQYF. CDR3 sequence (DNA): TGTGCCAGCAGCTTGGAGGGCGGGGACATTCAGTACTTC. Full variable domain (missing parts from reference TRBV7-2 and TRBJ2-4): GAGVSQSPSNKVTEKGKDVELRCDPISGHTALYWYRQSLGQGLEFLIYFQGNSAPDKSGLPSDRFSAERTGGSVSTLTIQRTQQEDSAVYLCASSLEGGDIQYFGAGTRLSVL.

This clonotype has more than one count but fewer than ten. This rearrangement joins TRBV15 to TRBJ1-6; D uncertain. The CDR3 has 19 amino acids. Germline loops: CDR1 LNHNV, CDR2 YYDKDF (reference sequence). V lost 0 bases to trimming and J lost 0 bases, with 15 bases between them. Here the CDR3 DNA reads TGTGCCACCAGCAGAGATAGGCCAGATCCTAACTCCTATAATTCACCCCTCCACTTT. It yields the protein CATSRDRPDPNSYNSPLHF. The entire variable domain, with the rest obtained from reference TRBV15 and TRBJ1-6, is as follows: DAMVIQNPRYQVTQFGKPVTLSCSQTLNHNVMYWYQQKSSQAPKLLFHYYDKDFNNEADTPDNFQSRRPNTSFCFLDIRSPGLGDTAMYLCATSRDRPDPNSYNSPLHFGNGTRLTVT.

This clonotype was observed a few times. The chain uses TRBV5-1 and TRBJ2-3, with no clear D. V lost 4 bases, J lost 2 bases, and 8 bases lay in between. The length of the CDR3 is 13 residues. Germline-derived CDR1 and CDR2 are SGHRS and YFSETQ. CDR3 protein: CASSPHTTDTQYF. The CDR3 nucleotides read TGCGCCAGCAGCCCTCACACCACAGATACGCAGTATTTT.

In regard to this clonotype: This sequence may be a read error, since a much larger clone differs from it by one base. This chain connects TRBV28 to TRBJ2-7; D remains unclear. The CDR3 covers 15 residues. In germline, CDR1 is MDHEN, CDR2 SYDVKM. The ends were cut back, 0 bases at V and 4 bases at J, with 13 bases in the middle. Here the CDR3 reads CASSLWGRKIYEQYF. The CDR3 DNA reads TGTGCCAGCAGTTTATGGGGCAGAAAGATTTACGAGCAGTACTTC.

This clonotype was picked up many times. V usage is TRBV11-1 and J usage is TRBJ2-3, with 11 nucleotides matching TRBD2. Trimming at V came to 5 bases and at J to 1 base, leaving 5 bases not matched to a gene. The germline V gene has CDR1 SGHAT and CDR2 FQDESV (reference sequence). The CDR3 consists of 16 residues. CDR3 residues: CASSKPGLAGTDTQYF. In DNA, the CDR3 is TGTGCCAGCAGCAAGCCGGGACTAGCGGGCACAGATACGCAGTATTTT. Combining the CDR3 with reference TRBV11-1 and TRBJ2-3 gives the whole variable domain EAEVAQSPRYKITEKSQAVAFWCDPISGHATLYWYRQILGQGPELLVQFQDESVVDDSQLPKDRFSAERLKGVDSTLKIQPAELGDSAMYLCASSKPGLAGTDTQYFGPGTRLTVL.

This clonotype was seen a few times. In nucleotides, the CDR3 is TGTGCCAGCAGTCCGGGGACAGGGGGCAACGAGCAGTACTTC. It is translated as CASSPGTGGNEQYF. The chain links TRBV28 to TRBJ2-7, with 12 bases identical to TRBD1. The germline CDR1 and CDR2 sequences are MDHEN and SYDVKM. V lost 5 bases to trimming and J lost 5 bases; unmatched junction nucleotides: 4. This CDR3 comprises 14 residues.

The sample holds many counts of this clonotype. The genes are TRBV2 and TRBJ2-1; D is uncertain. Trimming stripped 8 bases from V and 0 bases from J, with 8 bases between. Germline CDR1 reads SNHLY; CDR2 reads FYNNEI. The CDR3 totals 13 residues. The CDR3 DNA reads TGTGCCAGCGAGGCTAGCTCCTACAATGAGCAGTTCTTC. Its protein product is CASEASSYNEQFF.

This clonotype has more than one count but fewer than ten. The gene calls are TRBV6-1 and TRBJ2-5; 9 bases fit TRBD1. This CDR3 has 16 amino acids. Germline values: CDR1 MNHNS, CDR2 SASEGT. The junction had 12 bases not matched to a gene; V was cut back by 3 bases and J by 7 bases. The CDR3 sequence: CASSDRTGVSLGTQYF. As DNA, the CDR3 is TGTGCCAGCAGTGATCGGACAGGGGTTTCTTTGGGGACCCAGTACTTC.

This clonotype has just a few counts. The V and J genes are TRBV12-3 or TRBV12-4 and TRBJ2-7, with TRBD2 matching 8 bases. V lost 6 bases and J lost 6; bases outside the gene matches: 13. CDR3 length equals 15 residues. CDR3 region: CASSTRGLVSFEQYF. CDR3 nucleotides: TGTGCCAGCAGCACCCGGGGACTAGTCTCTTTCGAGCAGTACTTC.

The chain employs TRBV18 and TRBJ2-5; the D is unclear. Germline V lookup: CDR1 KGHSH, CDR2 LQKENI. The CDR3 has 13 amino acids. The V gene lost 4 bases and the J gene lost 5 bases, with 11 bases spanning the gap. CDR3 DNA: TGTGCCAGCTCACTCAACCCCGCTGAGACCCAGTACTTC. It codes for CASSLNPAETQYF.

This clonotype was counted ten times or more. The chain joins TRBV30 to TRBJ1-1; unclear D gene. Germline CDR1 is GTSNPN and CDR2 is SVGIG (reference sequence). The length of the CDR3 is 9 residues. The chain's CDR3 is CAGETFAFF. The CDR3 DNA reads TGTGCAGGCGAGACGTTTGCTTTCTTT.

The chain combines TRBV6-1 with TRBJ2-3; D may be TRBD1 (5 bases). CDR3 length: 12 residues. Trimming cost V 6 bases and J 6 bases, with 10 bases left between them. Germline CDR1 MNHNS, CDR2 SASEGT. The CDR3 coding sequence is TGTGCCAGCAGCCAGGGTCATGATACGCAGTATTTT. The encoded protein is CASSQGHDTQYF.

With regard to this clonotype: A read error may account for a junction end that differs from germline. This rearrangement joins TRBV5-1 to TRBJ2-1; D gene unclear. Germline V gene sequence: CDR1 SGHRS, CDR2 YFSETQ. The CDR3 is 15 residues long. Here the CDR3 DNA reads TGTGCCAGCAGCTTGCGGATTAGCTCCTACAATGAGCAGTTCTTC. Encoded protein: CASSLRISSYNEQFF.

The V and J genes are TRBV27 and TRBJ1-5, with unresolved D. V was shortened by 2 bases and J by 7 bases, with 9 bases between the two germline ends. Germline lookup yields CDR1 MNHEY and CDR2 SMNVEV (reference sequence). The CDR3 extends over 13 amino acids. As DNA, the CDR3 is TGTGCCAGCAGTTTAGGTTTGAAGCAGCCCCAGCATTTT. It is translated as CASSLGLKQPQHF.

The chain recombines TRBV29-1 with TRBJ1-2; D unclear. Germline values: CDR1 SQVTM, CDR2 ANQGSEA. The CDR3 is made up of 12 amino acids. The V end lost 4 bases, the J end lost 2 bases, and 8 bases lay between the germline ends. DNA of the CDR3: TGCAGCGTTGCTGGTGACAACTATGGCTACACCTTC. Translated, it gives CSVAGDNYGYTF.